The clone carrying this T cell receptor beta chain was seen once. This CDR3 spans 15 amino acids. V lost 6 bases and J lost 2, with 14 bases in between. Germline CDR1 is SNHLY and CDR2 is FYNNEI. These data come from a study of blood T cell repertoires in COVID-19. In the original analysis: Using reference gene primer amplification, nucleated cell counts were estimated. TCRdb's table, derived via immunoSEQ multiplex PCR, lists solely in-frame clones and lacks some. V and J calls and clone size follow that table, whereas D and trimming were derived from the DNA. Found here are 150,000 to 200,000 clones, approximately 80% of them singletons; the top ten hold around 5%.

The receptor was isolated from a man aged 70-80 years who had been exposed to COVID-19. Input material: PBMCs or T cells enriched from blood (not recorded which). The chain combines TRBV2 with TRBJ2-1; tentative D call: TRBD1 (5 bases). This CDR3 reads CASSRATATYNEQFF. CDR3 bases: TGTGCCAGCAGCCGTGCGACAGCCACCTACAATGAGCAGTTCTTC.